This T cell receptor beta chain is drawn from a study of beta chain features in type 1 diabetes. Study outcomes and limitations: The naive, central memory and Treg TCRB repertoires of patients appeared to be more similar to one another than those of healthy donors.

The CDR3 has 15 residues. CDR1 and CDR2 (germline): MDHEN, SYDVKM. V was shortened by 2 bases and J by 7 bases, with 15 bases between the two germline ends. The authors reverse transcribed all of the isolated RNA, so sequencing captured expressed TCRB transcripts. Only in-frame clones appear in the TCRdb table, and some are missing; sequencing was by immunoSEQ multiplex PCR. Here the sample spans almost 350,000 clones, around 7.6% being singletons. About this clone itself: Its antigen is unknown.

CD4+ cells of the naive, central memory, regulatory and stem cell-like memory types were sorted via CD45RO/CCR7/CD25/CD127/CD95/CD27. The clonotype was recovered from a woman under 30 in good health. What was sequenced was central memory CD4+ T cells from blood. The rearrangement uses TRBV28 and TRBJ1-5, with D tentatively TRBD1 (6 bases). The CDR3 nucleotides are TGTGCCAGCAGTTTAAATCCGGGGCAGGGGCAGCCCCAGCATTTT. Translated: CASSLNPGQGQPQHF.